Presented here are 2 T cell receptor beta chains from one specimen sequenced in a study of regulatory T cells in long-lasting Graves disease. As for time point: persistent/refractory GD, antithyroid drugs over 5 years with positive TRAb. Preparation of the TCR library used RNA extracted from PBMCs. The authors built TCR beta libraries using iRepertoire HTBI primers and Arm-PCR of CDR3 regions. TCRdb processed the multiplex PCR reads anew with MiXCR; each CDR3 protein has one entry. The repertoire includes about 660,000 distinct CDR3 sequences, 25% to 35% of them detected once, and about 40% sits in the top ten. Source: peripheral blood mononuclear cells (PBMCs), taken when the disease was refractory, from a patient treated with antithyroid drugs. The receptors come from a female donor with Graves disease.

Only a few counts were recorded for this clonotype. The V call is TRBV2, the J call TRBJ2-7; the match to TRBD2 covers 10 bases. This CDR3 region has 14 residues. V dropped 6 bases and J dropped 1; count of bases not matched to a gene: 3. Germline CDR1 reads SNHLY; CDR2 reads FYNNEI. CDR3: CASSGTSDSYEQYF. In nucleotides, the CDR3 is TGTGCCAGCAGCGGGACTAGCGATTCCTACGAGCAGTACTTC. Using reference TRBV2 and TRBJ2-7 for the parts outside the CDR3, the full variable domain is EPEVTQTPSHQVTQMGQEVILRCVPISNHLYFYWYRQILGQKVEFLVSFYNNEISEKSEIFDDQFSVERPDGSNFTLKIRSTKLEDSAMYFCASSGTSDSYEQYFGPGTRLTVT.

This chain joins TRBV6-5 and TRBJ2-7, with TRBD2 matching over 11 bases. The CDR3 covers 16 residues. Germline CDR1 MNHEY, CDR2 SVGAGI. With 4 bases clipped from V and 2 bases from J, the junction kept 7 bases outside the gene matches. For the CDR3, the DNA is TGTGCCAGCAGTTCGCGACTAGCGGGGAGCGCCTACGAGCAGTACTTC. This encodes CASSSRLAGSAYEQYF.